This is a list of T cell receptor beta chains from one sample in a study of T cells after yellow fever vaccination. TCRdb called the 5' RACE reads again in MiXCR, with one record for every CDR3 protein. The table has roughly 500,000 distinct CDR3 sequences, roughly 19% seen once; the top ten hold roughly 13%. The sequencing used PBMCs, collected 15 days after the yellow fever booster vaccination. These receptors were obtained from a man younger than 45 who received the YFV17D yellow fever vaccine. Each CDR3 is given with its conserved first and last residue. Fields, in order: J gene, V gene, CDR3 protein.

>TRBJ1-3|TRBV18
CASSAGTASGNTIYF
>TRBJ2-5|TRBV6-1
CASSETRQGGGGTQYF
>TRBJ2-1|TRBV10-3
CAISSPGLGVYNEQFF
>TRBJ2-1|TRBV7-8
CASSVTGGGYNEQFF
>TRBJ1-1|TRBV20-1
CSAKTGGTEAFF
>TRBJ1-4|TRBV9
CASSVGPDEKLFF
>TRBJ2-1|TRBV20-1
CSVWGSEQFF
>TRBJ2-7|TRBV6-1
CASRASAYEEQYF
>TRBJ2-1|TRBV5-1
CASSLAGTGWLDEQFF
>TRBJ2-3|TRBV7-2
CASSRDRGDTQYF
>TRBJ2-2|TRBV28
CASSLRLKPVTGELFF
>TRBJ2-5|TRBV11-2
CASSLLNSKETQYF
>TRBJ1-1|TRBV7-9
CASSLGQAAEAFF
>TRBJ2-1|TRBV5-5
CASSLAGGISSYNEQFF
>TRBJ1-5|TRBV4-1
CASSQAWGNQPQHF
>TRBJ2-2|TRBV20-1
CSALGLAGGNTGELFF
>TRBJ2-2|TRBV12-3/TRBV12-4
CASSTSRGLFNTGELFF
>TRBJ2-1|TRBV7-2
CASSLKGGSNEQFF